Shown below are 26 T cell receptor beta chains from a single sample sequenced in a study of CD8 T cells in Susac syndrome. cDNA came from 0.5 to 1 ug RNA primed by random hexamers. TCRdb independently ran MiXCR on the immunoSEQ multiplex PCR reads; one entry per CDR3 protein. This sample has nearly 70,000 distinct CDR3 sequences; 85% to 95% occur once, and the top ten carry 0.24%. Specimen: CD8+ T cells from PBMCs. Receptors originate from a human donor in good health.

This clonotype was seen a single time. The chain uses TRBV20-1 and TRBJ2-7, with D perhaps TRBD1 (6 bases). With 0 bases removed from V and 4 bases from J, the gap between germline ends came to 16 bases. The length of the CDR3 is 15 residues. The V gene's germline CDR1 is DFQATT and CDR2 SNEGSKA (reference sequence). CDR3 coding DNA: TGCAGTGCTAGAGATCAGGCAGGGGTGAAGTACGAGCAGTACTTC. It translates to CSARDQAGVKYEQYF.

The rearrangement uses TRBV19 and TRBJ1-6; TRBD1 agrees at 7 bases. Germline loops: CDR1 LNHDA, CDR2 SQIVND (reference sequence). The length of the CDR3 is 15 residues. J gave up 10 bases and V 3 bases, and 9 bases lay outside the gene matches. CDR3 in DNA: TGTGCCAGTAGTATTACCGGGACAGCGGGCTCACCCCTCCACTTT. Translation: CASSITGTAGSPLHF. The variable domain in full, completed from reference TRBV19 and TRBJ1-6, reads DGGITQSPKYLFRKEGQNVTLSCEQNLNHDAMYWYRQDPGQGLRLIYYSQIVNDFQKGDIAEGYSVSREKKESFPLTVTSAQKNPTAFYLCASSITGTAGSPLHFGNGTRLTVT.

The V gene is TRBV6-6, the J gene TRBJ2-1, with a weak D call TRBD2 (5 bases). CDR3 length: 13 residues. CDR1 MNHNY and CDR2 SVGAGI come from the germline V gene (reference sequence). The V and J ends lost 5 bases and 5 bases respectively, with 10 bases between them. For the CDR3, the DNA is TGTGCCAGCAGTCAAACTAGGGACAATGAGCAGTTCTTC. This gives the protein CASSQTRDNEQFF.

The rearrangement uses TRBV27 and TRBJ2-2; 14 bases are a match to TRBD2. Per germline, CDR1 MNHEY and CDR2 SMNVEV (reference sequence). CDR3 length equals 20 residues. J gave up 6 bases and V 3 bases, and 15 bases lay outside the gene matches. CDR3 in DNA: TGTGCCAGCAGTTTGTTTTCCGGGACTAGCGGGGGTGCTGGTCCCGGGGAGCTGTTTTTT. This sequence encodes CASSLFSGTSGGAGPGELFF.

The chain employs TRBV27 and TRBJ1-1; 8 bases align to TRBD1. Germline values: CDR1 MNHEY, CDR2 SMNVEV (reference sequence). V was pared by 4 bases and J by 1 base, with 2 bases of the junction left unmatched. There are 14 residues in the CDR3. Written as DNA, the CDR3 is TGTGCCAGCAGTTACACAGGGGGGAACACTGAAGCTTTCTTT. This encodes CASSYTGGNTEAFF.

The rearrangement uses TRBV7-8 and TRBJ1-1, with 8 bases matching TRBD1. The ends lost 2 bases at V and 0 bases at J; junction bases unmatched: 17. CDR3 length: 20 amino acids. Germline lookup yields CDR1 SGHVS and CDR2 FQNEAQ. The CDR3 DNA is TGTGCCAGCAGCTTACTTCCTCAACTGGACAGGGCGGGGATGAACACTGAAGCTTTCTTT. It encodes CASSLLPQLDRAGMNTEAFF.

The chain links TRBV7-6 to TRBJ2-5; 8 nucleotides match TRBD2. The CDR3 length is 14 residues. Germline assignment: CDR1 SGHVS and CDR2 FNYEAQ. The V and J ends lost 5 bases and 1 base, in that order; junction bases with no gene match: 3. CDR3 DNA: TGTGCCAGCAGCCAGGGACTAGTCCAAGAGACCCAGTACTTC. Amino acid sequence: CASSQGLVQETQYF.

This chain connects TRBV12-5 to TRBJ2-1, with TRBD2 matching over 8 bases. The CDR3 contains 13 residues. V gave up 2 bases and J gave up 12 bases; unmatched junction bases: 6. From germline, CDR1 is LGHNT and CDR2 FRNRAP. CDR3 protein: CASGLYGGAGQFF. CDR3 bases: TGTGCTAGTGGTTTGTACGGGGGGGCCGGGCAGTTCTTC.

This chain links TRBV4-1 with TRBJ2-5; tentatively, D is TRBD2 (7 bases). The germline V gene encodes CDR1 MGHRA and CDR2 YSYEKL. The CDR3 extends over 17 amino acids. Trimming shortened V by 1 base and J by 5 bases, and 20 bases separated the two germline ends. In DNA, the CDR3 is TGCGCCAGCAGCCAAGTCGGCGGGGGCCCAGGGGAGGAGACCCAGTACTTC. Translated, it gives CASSQVGGGPGEETQYF.

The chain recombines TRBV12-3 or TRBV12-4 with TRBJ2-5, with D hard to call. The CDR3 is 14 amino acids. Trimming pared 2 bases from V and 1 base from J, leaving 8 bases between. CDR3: CASSLRRIQETQYF. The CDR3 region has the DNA TGTGCCAGCAGTTTACGACGGATCCAAGAGACCCAGTACTTC.

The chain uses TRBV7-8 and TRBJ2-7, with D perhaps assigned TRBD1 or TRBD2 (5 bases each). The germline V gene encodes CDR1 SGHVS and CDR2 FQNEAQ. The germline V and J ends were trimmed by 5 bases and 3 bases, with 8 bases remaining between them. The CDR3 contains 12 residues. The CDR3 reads CASSPGSYEQYV. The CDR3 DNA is TGTGCCAGCAGCCCAGGGAGCTACGAGCAGTACGTC.

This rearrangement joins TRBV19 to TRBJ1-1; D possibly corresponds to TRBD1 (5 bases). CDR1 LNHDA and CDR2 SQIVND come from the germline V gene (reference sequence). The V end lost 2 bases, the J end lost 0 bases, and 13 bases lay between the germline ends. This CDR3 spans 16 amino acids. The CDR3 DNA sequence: TGTGCCAGTAGTATACAGCAGGGCCACCTGAACACTGAAGCTTTCTTT. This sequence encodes CASSIQQGHLNTEAFF.

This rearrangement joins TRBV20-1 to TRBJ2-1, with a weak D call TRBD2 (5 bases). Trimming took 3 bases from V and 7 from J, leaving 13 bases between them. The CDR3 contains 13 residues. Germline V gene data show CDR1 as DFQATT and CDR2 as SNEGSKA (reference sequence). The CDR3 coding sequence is TGCAGTGCTAGTTCCGGGGATTGGAATGAGCAGTTCTTC. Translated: CSASSGDWNEQFF.

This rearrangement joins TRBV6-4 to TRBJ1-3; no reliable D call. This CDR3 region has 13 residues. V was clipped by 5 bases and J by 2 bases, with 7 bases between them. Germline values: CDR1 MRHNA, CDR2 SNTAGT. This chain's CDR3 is CASSKTAGNTIYF. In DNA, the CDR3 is TGTGCCAGCAGTAAGACGGCTGGAAACACCATATATTTT.

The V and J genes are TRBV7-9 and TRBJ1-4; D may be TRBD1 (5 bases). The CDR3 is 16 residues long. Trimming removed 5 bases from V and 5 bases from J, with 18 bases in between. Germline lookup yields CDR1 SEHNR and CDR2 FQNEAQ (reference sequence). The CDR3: CASSHKRGESNEKLFF. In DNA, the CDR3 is TGTGCCAGCAGCCACAAGCGGGGGGAATCAAATGAAAAACTGTTTTTT. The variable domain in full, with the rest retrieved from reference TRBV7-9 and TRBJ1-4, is DTGVSQNPRHKITKRGQNVTFRCDPISEHNRLYWYRQTLGQGPEFLTYFQNEAQLEKSRLLSDRFSAERPKGSFSTLEIQRTEQGDSAMYLCASSHKRGESNEKLFFGSGTQLSVL.

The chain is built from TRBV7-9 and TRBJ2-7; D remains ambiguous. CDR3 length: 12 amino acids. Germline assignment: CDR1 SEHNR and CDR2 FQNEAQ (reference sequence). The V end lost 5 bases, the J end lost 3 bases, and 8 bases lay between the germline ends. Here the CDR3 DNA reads TGTGCCAGCAGCACCGACGGCTACGAGCAGTACGTC. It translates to CASSTDGYEQYV.

The CDR3 reads CASSFNRDYGYTF. The DNA for the CDR3 is TGTGCCAGCAGTTTTAACAGAGACTATGGCTACACCTTC. This chain links TRBV27 with TRBJ1-2; D is undetermined. Trimming took off 3 bases at V and 3 bases at J, with 8 bases between the two ends. Germline CDR1 is MNHEY and CDR2 is SMNVEV (reference sequence). This CDR3 comprises 13 residues.

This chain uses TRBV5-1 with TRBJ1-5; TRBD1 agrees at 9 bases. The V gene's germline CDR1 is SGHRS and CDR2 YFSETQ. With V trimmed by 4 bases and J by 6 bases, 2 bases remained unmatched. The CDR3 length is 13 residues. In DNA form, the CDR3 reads TGCGCCAGCAGCAGGGGACAGGGTCAGCCCCAGCATTTT. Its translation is CASSRGQGQPQHF. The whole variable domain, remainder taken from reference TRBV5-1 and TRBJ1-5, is KAGVTQTPRYLIKTRGQQVTLSCSPISGHRSVSWYQQTPGQGLQFLFEYFSETQRNKGNFPGRFSGRQFSNSRSEMNVSTLELGDSALYLCASSRGQGQPQHFGDGTRLSIL.

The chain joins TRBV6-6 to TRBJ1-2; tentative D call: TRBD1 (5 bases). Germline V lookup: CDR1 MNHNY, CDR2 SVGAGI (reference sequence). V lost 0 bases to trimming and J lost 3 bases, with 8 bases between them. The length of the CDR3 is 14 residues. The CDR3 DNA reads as TGTGCCAGCAGTTACTCCGAGACAGACTATGGCTACACCTTC. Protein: CASSYSETDYGYTF.

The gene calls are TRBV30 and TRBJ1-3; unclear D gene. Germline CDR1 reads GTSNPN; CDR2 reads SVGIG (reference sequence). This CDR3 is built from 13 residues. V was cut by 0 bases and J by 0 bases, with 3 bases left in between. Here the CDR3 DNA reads TGTGCCTGGAGTGTAGGCTCTGGAAACACCATATATTTT. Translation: CAWSVGSGNTIYF.

The CDR3 sequence is CASSPSSGVNEQFF. CDR3 sequence (DNA): TGTGCCAGCAGCCCCTCCAGCGGGGTCAATGAGCAGTTCTTC. The V gene is TRBV9, the J gene TRBJ2-1; 7 bases fit TRBD2. The CDR3 has 14 amino acids. Germline V lookup: CDR1 SGDLS, CDR2 YYNGEE. With V trimmed by 4 bases and J by 6 bases, 7 bases remained unmatched. Supplemented by reference TRBV9 and TRBJ2-1, the full variable domain reads DSGVTQTPKHLITATGQRVTLRCSPRSGDLSVYWYQQSLDQGLQFLIQYYNGEERAKGNILERFSAQQFPDLHSELNLSSLELGDSALYFCASSPSSGVNEQFFGPGTRLTVL.

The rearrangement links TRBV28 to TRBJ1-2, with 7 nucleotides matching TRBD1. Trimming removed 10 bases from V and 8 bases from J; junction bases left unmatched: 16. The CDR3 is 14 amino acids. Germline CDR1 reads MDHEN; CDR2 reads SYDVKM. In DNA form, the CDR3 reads TGTGCCACCCGGACCCGACAGGGCGTGGACGGCTACACCTTC. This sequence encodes CATRTRQGVDGYTF.

CDR3 nucleotide sequence: TGTGCCAGCAGTTTAGAGTTCGGATCGGCGCGGGGACAGCACCAAGAGACCCAGTACTTC. This gives the protein CASSLEFGSARGQHQETQYF. This chain joins TRBV28 and TRBJ2-5, with D perhaps TRBD1 (7 bases). The CDR3 runs 20 residues. Germline lookup yields CDR1 MDHEN and CDR2 SYDVKM. Trimming shortened V by 2 bases and J by 0 bases, and 25 bases separated the two germline ends.

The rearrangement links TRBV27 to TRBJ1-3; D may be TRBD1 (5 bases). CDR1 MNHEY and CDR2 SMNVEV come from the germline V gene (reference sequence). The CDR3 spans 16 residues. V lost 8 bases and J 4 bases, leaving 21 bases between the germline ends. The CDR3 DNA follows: TGTGCCAGCGATATGGGATCGGGACCCGCGGGAAACACCATATATTTT. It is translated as CASDMGSGPAGNTIYF.

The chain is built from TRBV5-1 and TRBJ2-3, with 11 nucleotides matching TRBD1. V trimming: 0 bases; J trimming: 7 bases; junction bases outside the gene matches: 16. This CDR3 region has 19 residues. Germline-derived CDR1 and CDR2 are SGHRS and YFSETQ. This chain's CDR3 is CASSLAGGQGAGSPNTQYF. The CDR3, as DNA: TGCGCCAGCAGCTTGGCGGGAGGACAGGGGGCCGGATCGCCCAATACGCAGTATTTT. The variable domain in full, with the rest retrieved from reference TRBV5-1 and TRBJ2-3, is KAGVTQTPRYLIKTRGQQVTLSCSPISGHRSVSWYQQTPGQGLQFLFEYFSETQRNKGNFPGRFSGRQFSNSRSEMNVSTLELGDSALYLCASSLAGGQGAGSPNTQYFGPGTRLTVL.

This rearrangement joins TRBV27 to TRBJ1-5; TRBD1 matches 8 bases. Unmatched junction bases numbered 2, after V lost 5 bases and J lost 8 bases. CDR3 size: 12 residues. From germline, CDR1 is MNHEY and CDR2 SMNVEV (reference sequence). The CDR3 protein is CASSETGEPQHF. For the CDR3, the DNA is TGTGCCAGCAGTGAGACAGGGGAGCCCCAGCATTTT.